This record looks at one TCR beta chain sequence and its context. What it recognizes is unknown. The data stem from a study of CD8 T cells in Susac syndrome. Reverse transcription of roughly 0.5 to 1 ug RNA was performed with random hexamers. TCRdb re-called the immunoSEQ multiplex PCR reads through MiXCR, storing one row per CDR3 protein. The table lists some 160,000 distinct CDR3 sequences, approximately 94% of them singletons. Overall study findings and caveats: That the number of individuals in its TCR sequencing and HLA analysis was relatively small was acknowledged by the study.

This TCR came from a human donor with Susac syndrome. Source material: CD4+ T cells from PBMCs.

This chain's CDR3 is CASSLGDIQYF. CDR3 bases: TGTGCCAGCAGCTTGGGAGACATTCAGTACTTC. V is TRBV5-6 and J is TRBJ2-4; D not certain. V was cut by 0 bases and J by 8 bases, with 3 bases left in between. The germline V gene has CDR1 SGHDT and CDR2 YYEEEE. This CDR3 is built from 11 residues.